Presented here are 5 T cell receptor beta chains from one specimen sequenced in a study of shared clonotypes between healthy human individuals. The protocol was immunoSEQ multiplex PCR, while the TCRdb copy is restricted to in-frame clones and leaves out a portion. Here the sample spans more than 2,000,000 clones, 85% to 95% being singletons. The specimen was naive CD4+ T cells from PBMCs. This sample's subset: CD45RA+ positively selected. The receptors were gathered from a man aged 18-30 years in good health. Some clones in this sample may be carry-over from other donors' samples.

The gene calls are TRBV5-1 and TRBJ2-1, with 8 bases aligning to TRBD1. V gave up 4 bases and J gave up 2 bases; unmatched junction bases: 11. CDR1 and CDR2 (germline): SGHRS, YFSETQ. The CDR3 runs 17 residues. The DNA for the CDR3 is TGCGCCAGCAGCGAGGGGACAGGCGGAAGCCCCTACAATGAGCAGTTCTTC. As protein: CASSEGTGGSPYNEQFF. The whole variable domain, remainder taken from reference TRBV5-1 and TRBJ2-1, is KAGVTQTPRYLIKTRGQQVTLSCSPISGHRSVSWYQQTPGQGLQFLFEYFSETQRNKGNFPGRFSGRQFSNSRSEMNVSTLELGDSALYLCASSEGTGGSPYNEQFFGPGTRLTVL.

This chain uses TRBV5-5 with TRBJ1-5; maybe TRBD1 (5 bases). Trimming left V 0 bases short and J 4 bases short, with 5 bases between. CDR1 is SGHKS, CDR2 YYEKEE, per germline (reference sequence). The CDR3 covers 13 residues. The CDR3 DNA follows: TGTGCCAGCAGCTTGGCAGGGAATCAGCCCCAGCATTTT. It codes for CASSLAGNQPQHF.

The rearrangement joins TRBV29-1 to TRBJ2-3; 9 bases are a match to TRBD2. Germline V gene sequence: CDR1 SQVTM, CDR2 ANQGSEA. The CDR3 is 15 amino acids. Unmatched junction bases numbered 11, after V lost 2 bases and J lost 8 bases. DNA of the CDR3: TGCAGCGTTGAATCCGCGGGGGGGGTAGACGGTACGCAGTATTTT. Translated: CSVESAGGVDGTQYF.

The gene calls are TRBV2 and TRBJ1-1, with 8 bases that match TRBD1. Per germline, CDR1 SNHLY and CDR2 FYNNEI. The CDR3 has 14 amino acids. Losses at the gene ends were 7 bases for V and 3 bases for J; bases not matched to a gene: 7. Here the CDR3 DNA reads TGTGCCAGCATCGAACAGGGGGGGGACACTGAAGCTTTCTTT. Its protein product is CASIEQGGDTEAFF.

Concerning this clone itself: At one end, the junction sequence differs from germline, possibly due to a read error. Other nucleotide sequences in the sample specify the same CDR3. The rearrangement uses TRBV28 and TRBJ2-3; D not certain. The CDR3 spans 12 residues. CDR1 and CDR2 from the germline V gene are MDHEN and SYDVKM. CDR3 loop: CASSELGDTQYF. The DNA for the CDR3 is TGCGCCAGCAGCGAACTGGGTGATACGCAGTATTTT.